Presented here are 14 T cell receptor beta chains from one specimen sequenced in a study of CD8+ T cells in alopecia areata (dated by TCRdb to the late 2010s). Cells from mouse cutaneous lymph nodes were pooled, stained for CD4, CD8alpha, NKG2D, NKG2ACE and other markers, and then sorted on a BD Influx. Library prep was done by the immunoSEQ multiplex PCR assay. RNA was extracted from all samples and reverse transcribed into cDNA, which served as template for TCR sequencing. In TCRdb, the immuneACCESS table is reduced to in-frame sequences with V and J assigned. These tables do not hold every clone; where another copy was compared, an unresolved V gene accounts for under half, and the others remain unexplained. This sample has about 270,000 clones, none of them a singleton. The ten largest clones add up to approximately 1.2% of the sample. Input material: CD4+ T cells sorted from a lymph node. Receptors originate from a C3H/HeJ mouse with alopecia areata. This strain is of MHC haplotype H2-k.

Worth noting for this clone: Mouse gene names apply. The CDR3 extends 4 residues past the end of the read, so its final part is completed from the germline J gene. Additional DNA sequences in this sample encode the identical CDR3. The chain couples TRBV13-1 to TRBJ2-2; TRBD2 matches 8 bases. V lost 1 base to trimming and J lost 3 bases; unmatched junction nucleotides: 2. In germline, CDR1 is NSHNY, CDR2 SYGAGN. The CDR3 totals 15 residues. The part of the CDR3 DNA that was read is TGTGCCAGCAGTGATTGGGGGGGGGACACCGGG. Its protein is CASSDWGGDTG. The CDR3 in its entirety is CASSDWGGDTGQLYF.

Worth noting for this clone: Gene names denote mouse genes. The CDR3 end lies 4 residues beyond the end of the read and is filled in from the germline J gene. The gene calls are TRBV13-2 and TRBJ2-3; 10 bases match TRBD2. CDR3 length: 15 amino acids. Germline V CDR1 and CDR2: NNHNN, SYGAGS (reference sequence). V trimming: 5 bases; J trimming: 2 bases; junction bases outside the gene matches: 5. The CDR3 protein is CASGLGGRAAETLYF. The sequenced part of the CDR3 DNA is TGTGCCAGCGGGCTGGGGGGGCGCGCTGCAGAA.

Details on this clone: Each gene name is a mouse one. The DNA ends 4 residues before the CDR3 does, and the rest of the CDR3 is filled in from the germline J gene. Other nucleotide sequences in the sample specify the same CDR3. V and J are TRBV13-1 and TRBJ2-7, with a tentative D call TRBD1 (6 bases). CDR3 size: 13 residues. Germline CDR1 and CDR2: NSHNY and SYGAGN. V lost 4 bases and J lost 3, with 11 bases in between. CDR3 DNA (partial): TGTGCCAGCAGTCCGGGACACCTCTAT. It yields the protein CASSPGHLY. The full CDR3 protein reads CASSPGHLYEQYF.

This clone came up a few times. Germline and genes here are mouse. The CDR3 end falls 4 residues outside the read, so it is completed with the germline J gene. Other DNA sequences within the sample encode an identical CDR3. The chain recombines TRBV13-1 with TRBJ2-1; maybe TRBD1 (5 bases). V gave up 5 bases and J gave up 0 bases, with 6 bases separating them. The CDR3 has 13 residues. The germline V gene has CDR1 NSHNY and CDR2 SYGAGN. The chain's CDR3 is CASRQDNYAEQFF. The sequenced part of the CDR3 DNA is TGTGCCAGCAGACAGGATAACTATGCT.

There are a few counts of this clone. Mouse gene names apply. The read terminates 4 residues before the CDR3 end, so the remaining end is supplied by the germline J gene. The V gene is TRBV14, the J gene TRBJ1-1; D is undetermined. This CDR3 has 11 residues. V dropped 6 bases and J dropped 0 bases, with 3 bases sitting between them. Germline CDR1 is SGHDT and CDR2 is FRDEAV. The CDR3 sequence is CASKANTEVFF. The part of the CDR3 DNA that was read is TGTGCCAGCAAAGCAAACACA.

Regarding this clone: Germline and genes: mouse. Read sequence stops 4 residues before the CDR3 end, and the germline J gene provides the missing end. The chain uses TRBV13-3 and TRBJ1-1; D is undetermined. Per germline, CDR1 NNHDY and CDR2 SYVADS. V was cut by 0 bases and J by 1 base, with 7 bases left in between. The CDR3 extends over 14 amino acids. CDR3 bases read: TGTGCCAGCAGTGATGCACACAGGAACACA. Protein: CASSDAHRNT. The entire CDR3 reads CASSDAHRNTEVFF.

As for this clone: All gene names here are mouse names. The CDR3 extends 4 residues past the end of the read, so its final part is completed from the germline J gene. The chain uses TRBV13-1 and TRBJ2-3; the match to TRBD1 covers 7 bases. V lost 3 bases to trimming and J lost 0 bases; unmatched junction nucleotides: 4. The CDR3 is 15 residues long. Germline V lookup: CDR1 NSHNY, CDR2 SYGAGN. The CDR3 bases that were read are TGTGCCAGCAGTGCCTGGGACAGTAGTGCAGAA. This encodes CASSAWDSSAE. The full CDR3 is CASSAWDSSAETLYF.

Comment on this clone: The genes are named according to mouse. The observed sequence ends 4 residues before the CDR3 terminus, with the missing tail filled in from the germline J gene. This chain connects TRBV31 to TRBJ2-3, with a possible D match to TRBD2 (7 bases). CDR3 length: 17 residues. The V gene lost 0 bases and the J gene lost 0 bases, with 16 bases spanning the gap. CDR1 and CDR2 from the germline V gene are GKSSPN and SITVG. CDR3 region: CAWSLDWGAPSAETLYF. The covered CDR3 bases are TGTGCCTGGAGTCTAGATTGGGGGGCGCCTAGTGCAGAA. The full variable domain, rest sourced from reference TRBV31 and TRBJ2-3, is AQTIHQWPVAEIKAVGSPLSLGCTIKGKSSPNLYWYWQATGGTLQQLFYSITVGQVESVVQLNLSASRPKDDQFILSTEKLLLSHSGFYLCAWSLDWGAPSAETLYFGSGTRLTVL.

With regard to this clone: Genes here carry mouse names. Read data end 4 residues before the CDR3 end; the end is taken from the germline J gene. The chain links TRBV13-1 to TRBJ2-3; tentatively, D is TRBD1 (7 bases). CDR3 size: 15 residues. V was cut by 2 bases and J by 1 base, with 11 bases left in between. Germline lookup yields CDR1 NSHNY and CDR2 SYGAGN. CDR3: CASSEGGDGAETLYF. The DNA read from the CDR3 is TGTGCCAGCAGTGAAGGGGGCGATGGTGCAGAA.

This clone came up a few times. The genes are named according to mouse. With the read ending 4 residues before the CDR3 end, the germline J gene is used to fill in that end. The V gene is TRBV1, the J gene TRBJ2-1, with a possible D match to TRBD1 (7 bases). CDR3 length equals 15 residues. Germline V gene lookup returns CDR1 NSQYPW and CDR2 LRSPGD (reference sequence). Trimming pared 0 bases from V and 5 bases from J, leaving 11 bases between. The CDR3 reads CTCSADRGLDAEQFF. Incomplete CDR3 DNA: TGCACCTGCAGTGCAGATAGGGGGCTGGATGCT.

This clone was found many times. The gene names here belong to mouse. The CDR3 end lies 4 residues beyond the end of the read and is filled in from the germline J gene. This CDR3 is also generated by other DNA sequences in the sample. The chain is built from TRBV1 and TRBJ1-2, with 7 bases identical to TRBD1. V lost 4 bases to trimming and J lost 1 base; unmatched junction nucleotides: 0. The CDR3 is 13 residues long. The germline CDR1 and CDR2 sequences are NSQYPW and LRSPGD (reference sequence). The CDR3 loop is CTCSGQGNSDYTF. CDR3 DNA (partial): TGCACCTGCAGTGGACAGGGAAACTCC.

A note on this clone: Gene names and germline match the mouse. The read halts 3 residues ahead of the CDR3 end, with the missing end drawn from the germline J gene. The chain is built from TRBV31 and TRBJ1-6, with TRBD1 matching 8 bases. TRBJ1-6 is recorded as an ORF, its role being uncertain. The CDR3 sequence is 16 residues long. V lost 1 base and J lost 3; bases outside the gene matches: 5. Germline loops: CDR1 GKSSPN, CDR2 SITVG. Here the CDR3 reads CAWSPPGGGYNSPLYF. The CDR3 bases that were read are TGTGCCTGGAGTCCCCCAGGGGGCGGCTATAATTCGCCC.

In the case of this clone: The listed genes are named as in mouse. Read coverage stops 4 residues before the CDR3 terminus; the germline J gene supplies the remainder. The genes are TRBV1 and TRBJ2-2; 10 bases are shared with TRBD2. V shed 0 bases and J 3 bases; nucleotides not matched to a gene: 1. CDR3 size: 16 residues. Germline loops: CDR1 NSQYPW, CDR2 LRSPGD (reference sequence). The sequenced CDR3 bases are TGCACCTGCAGTGCAGACTGGGGGGGCGACACCGGG. Translated: CTCSADWGGDTG. The full CDR3 protein reads CTCSADWGGDTGQLYF.

Concerning this clone: Genes here carry mouse names. The CDR3 goes on 3 residues after the read ends, and that part is filled in from the germline J gene. In the same sample, other DNA sequences code for this CDR3. V usage is TRBV13-2 and J usage is TRBJ1-6; 10 bases are a match to TRBD1. TRBJ1-6 is assigned to the ORF class and has an uncertain function. V shed 3 bases, J shed 3 bases, and the junction held 0 bases outside the gene matches. In germline, CDR1 is NNHNN, CDR2 SYGAGS (reference sequence). The CDR3 sequence is 15 residues long. Partial CDR3 DNA: TGTGCCAGCGGTGGGACAGGGGGCTATAATTCGCCC. Its protein is CASGGTGGYNSP. In full, the CDR3 is CASGGTGGYNSPLYF.